This T cell receptor (beta chain) was sequenced for a study of T cell responses to AZD1222 COVID-19 vaccine. Findings of the study overall: Spike-spanning, vaccine-associated CD4 TCRs were dominant at 160-218 and 743-854. Clonal diversity was possibly underestimated, and white British individuals and females predominated among donors. Unmutated variant regions reportedly attract nearly half of all spike-specific TCRs.

Comments on this clone: Its target is unknown.

The table came from immunoSEQ multiplex PCR; TCRdb's copy has only in-frame clones and leaves some out. The table lists approximately 100,000 clones, 85% to 90% of them singletons. CDR3 size: 17 residues. V was pared by 4 bases and J by 3 bases, with 16 bases between. CDR1 and CDR2 from the germline V gene are MNHNS and SASEGT. The material was peripheral blood, obtained on day 0 of AZD1222 vaccination. The clonotype comes from an adult in good health. This chain uses TRBV6-1 with TRBJ2-6; D gene unclear. In nucleotides, the CDR3 is TGTGCCAGCAGTGTATTGGCGGCGGCGTATGGGGCCAACGTCCTGACTTTC. As protein: CASSVLAAAYGANVLTF.